A single sample gave rise to the 26 T cell receptor beta chains below, sequenced in a study of CD8 T cells in ankylosing spondylitis. Broader study findings: Ankylosing spondylitis blood appeared to carry a characteristic TCR beta motif of under ten highly homologous variants.

TCRdb passed the 5' RACE reads through MiXCR, listing each CDR3 protein once. The table includes about 400,000 distinct CDR3 sequences, approximately 20% detected once. These receptors lack a known antigen. Sequencing was done on a sample of blood, either unsorted or a sorted T cell fraction (not recorded which). These receptors originate from a male donor with ankylosing spondylitis.

The chain couples TRBV7-3 to TRBJ2-1; D is possibly TRBD1 (6 bases). The CDR3 has 15 amino acids. Per the germline V gene, CDR1 is SGHTA and CDR2 is FQGTGA. V was trimmed by 4 bases and J by 4 bases, leaving 14 bases between them. The CDR3 spells CASSSDPQGYNEQFF. The CDR3 DNA follows: TGTGCCAGCAGCTCTGACCCACAGGGTTACAATGAGCAGTTCTTC.

This sequence joins TRBV28 and TRBJ2-7; 9 positions agree with TRBD2. This CDR3 region has 14 residues. V lost 6 bases and J lost 5; bases outside the gene matches: 8. The V gene's germline CDR1 is MDHEN and CDR2 SYDVKM. CDR3 in amino acids: CASRISGSINEQYF. Written as DNA, the CDR3 is TGTGCCAGCAGGATTAGCGGGAGCATCAACGAGCAGTACTTC.

The rearrangement joins TRBV2 to TRBJ2-1; TRBD1 or TRBD2 may be the D gene (5 bases each). The CDR3 length is 15 residues. Trimming cost V 2 bases and J 15 bases, with 23 bases left between them. Germline CDR1 is SNHLY and CDR2 is FYNNEI. DNA of the CDR3: TGTGCCAGCAGTGAAACGCGGTTAGGGGACCTCGGAAGGTTCTTC. This codes for CASSETRLGDLGRFF.

This clonotype was seen many times. The chain has TRBV29-1 and TRBJ2-2, with D unclear. Germline V gene data show CDR1 as SQVTM and CDR2 as ANQGSEA. The CDR3 extends over 12 amino acids. V was pared by 5 bases and J by 5 bases, with 9 bases between. The CDR3 loop reads CSVPGSTGELFF. DNA of the CDR3: TGCAGCGTTCCCGGTTCGACCGGGGAGCTGTTTTTT.

Only a few counts were recorded for this clonotype. The chain has TRBV27 and TRBJ2-3, with TRBD2 matching 10 bases. Germline lookup yields CDR1 MNHEY and CDR2 SMNVEV (reference sequence). CDR3 length: 17 amino acids. V lost 2 bases to trimming and J lost 2 bases; unmatched junction nucleotides: 7. For the CDR3, the DNA is TGTGCCAGCAGTTTACGGACTAGCGGCCGTCCCACAGATACGCAGTATTTT. It translates to CASSLRTSGRPTDTQYF.

This clonotype has ten or more counts. The chain uses TRBV18 and TRBJ1-6; D unresolved. Trimming took off 6 bases at V and 0 bases at J, with 12 bases between the two ends. Germline-derived CDR1 and CDR2 are KGHSH and LQKENI. CDR3 size: 16 residues. The CDR3 loop is CASSHEESSYNSPLHF. The CDR3 region has the DNA TGTGCCAGCTCTCATGAGGAAAGCTCCTATAATTCACCCCTCCACTTT.

V and J are TRBV20-1 and TRBJ2-3; 16 nucleotides align to TRBD2. Germline values: CDR1 DFQATT, CDR2 SNEGSKA (reference sequence). The CDR3 has 19 residues. V trimming: 0 bases; J trimming: 4 bases; junction bases outside the gene matches: 10. The CDR3 DNA reads as TGCAGTGCTAGAGACCCCCCCGGGACTAGCGGGAGGGCTTCAGATACGCAGTATTTT. Translated, it gives CSARDPPGTSGRASDTQYF.

This clonotype was observed a few times. V gene TRBV5-5 combines with J gene TRBJ2-6, with a tentative D call TRBD1 (5 bases). Germline CDR1 is SGHKS and CDR2 is YYEKEE (reference sequence). V was cut by 0 bases and J by 0 bases, with 13 bases left in between. The CDR3 length is 18 residues. Written as DNA, the CDR3 is TGTGCCAGCAGCTTGGAGGGGTCCTATTTCTCTGGGGCCAACGTCCTGACTTTC. Its protein product is CASSLEGSYFSGANVLTF.

This clonotype was counted at least ten times. The gene calls are TRBV5-1 and TRBJ2-1; a weak D match, TRBD2 (5 bases). Germline values: CDR1 SGHRS, CDR2 YFSETQ. V was pared by 7 bases and J by 2 bases, with 13 bases between. This CDR3 is 14 amino acids long. Here the CDR3 reads CASSAGETYNEQFF. As DNA, the CDR3 is TGCGCCAGCTCTGCCGGGGAAACCTACAATGAGCAGTTCTTC.

This clonotype was observed a few times. The gene calls are TRBV20-1 and TRBJ2-3; D is unresolved. Per germline, CDR1 DFQATT and CDR2 SNEGSKA (reference sequence). V was pared by 5 bases and J by 3 bases, with 6 bases between. The CDR3 is 11 residues long. CDR3: CSAPRTDTQYF. The CDR3 nucleotides are TGCAGTGCTCCCCGGACAGATACGCAGTATTTT.

This clonotype was picked up many times. The CDR3 loop reads CASSQGLQGKLFF. As DNA, the CDR3 is TGCGCCAGCAGCCAAGGCCTCCAAGGAAAACTGTTTTTT. The chain combines TRBV4-1 with TRBJ1-4; no reliable D call. V was shortened by 1 base and J by 10 bases, with 10 bases between the two germline ends. Germline CDR1 and CDR2: MGHRA and YSYEKL. The CDR3 is made up of 13 amino acids.

This clonotype was detected only a few times. The chain couples TRBV27 to TRBJ1-6; 9 bases align to TRBD1. CDR3 length: 14 amino acids. Germline V gene data show CDR1 as MNHEY and CDR2 as SMNVEV (reference sequence). Trimming cost V 7 bases and J 7 bases; bases outside gene matches: 5. The CDR3 loop is CASTRQGGNSPLHF. The CDR3 DNA reads as TGTGCCAGCACCCGACAGGGGGGCAATTCACCCCTCCACTTT.

This clonotype appeared a few times. The DNA for the CDR3 is TGTGCCACCAGCAGAGATCCGGGGGGGCCCGCTGGTGGCTTTGAAGCTTTCTTT. Protein product: CATSRDPGGPAGGFEAFF. The genes are TRBV15 and TRBJ1-1; D perhaps matches TRBD1 (6 bases). Trimming stripped 0 bases from V and 7 bases from J, with 24 bases between. This CDR3 region has 18 residues. Germline CDR1 LNHNV, CDR2 YYDKDF (reference sequence).

This clonotype was seen a handful of times. The chain joins TRBV28 to TRBJ1-3; weak D call: TRBD1 (5 bases). The CDR3 totals 15 residues. CDR1 MDHEN and CDR2 SYDVKM come from the germline V gene. The germline V and J ends were trimmed by 2 bases and 0 bases, with 8 bases remaining between them. The CDR3 is CASSLGATSGNTIYF. In nucleotides, the CDR3 is TGTGCCAGCAGTTTAGGGGCCACCTCTGGAAACACCATATATTTT.

This clonotype appeared a few times. The rearrangement uses TRBV11-2 and TRBJ1-6; D remains unclear. From germline, CDR1 is SGHAT and CDR2 FQNNGV. The CDR3 loop spans 14 amino acids. V lost 5 bases and J lost 10, with 15 bases in between. The CDR3 region is CASSPVGRGSPLHF. DNA for the CDR3: TGTGCCAGCAGCCCTGTCGGGAGAGGATCACCCCTCCACTTT.

This clonotype was observed a handful of times. This chain links TRBV28 with TRBJ1-5; D perhaps matches TRBD1 (5 bases). The length of the CDR3 is 15 residues. CDR1 and CDR2 (germline): MDHEN, SYDVKM. The V and J ends lost 6 bases and 4 bases respectively, with 16 bases between them. The CDR3, as DNA: TGTGCCAGCAGACCTGCTGGCAGGGAGAATCAGCCCCAGCATTTT. Its protein product is CASRPAGRENQPQHF.

This clonotype was seen once. The junction differs from germline at one of its ends, possibly a read error. The chain is built from TRBV11-2 and TRBJ2-3, with D possibly matching TRBD1 (5 bases). This CDR3 is built from 19 residues. Germline V lookup: CDR1 SGHAT, CDR2 FQNNGV. The CDR3 sequence: CTSSLVSQVGPTGTDTQYF. The CDR3 DNA reads as TGTACCAGCAGCTTAGTGTCACAGGTTGGGCCCACTGGCACAGATACGCAGTATTTT.

This clonotype was seen only a few times. In DNA form, the CDR3 reads TGTGCCAGCAGAAGGACAGGGGTCTACGAGCAGTTCTTC. It translates to CASRRTGVYEQFF. This rearrangement joins TRBV12-3 or TRBV12-4 to TRBJ2-1; 9 positions agree with TRBD1. The CDR3 sequence is 13 residues long. Losses at the gene ends were 6 bases for V and 10 bases for J; bases not matched to a gene: 7.

In nucleotides, the CDR3 is TGCAGTGCTACTACATTTGGGACAGGGGGCTTAGAGCAGTACTTC. Translated, it gives CSATTFGTGGLEQYF. This chain connects TRBV20-1 to TRBJ2-7; 12 nucleotides align to TRBD1. CDR3 size: 15 residues. After removal of 4 bases from V and 7 bases from J, the junction contained 11 bases not matched to a gene. Germline-derived CDR1 and CDR2 are DFQATT and SNEGSKA (reference sequence).

This chain links TRBV20-1 with TRBJ2-1; D is possibly TRBD2 (6 bases). This CDR3 comprises 15 residues. The V gene lost 3 bases and the J gene lost 2 bases, with 14 bases spanning the gap. Germline V gene lookup returns CDR1 DFQATT and CDR2 SNEGSKA (reference sequence). CDR3 in amino acids: CSARVAGRPYNEQFF. For the CDR3, the DNA is TGCAGTGCTAGGGTTGCCGGGAGACCCTACAATGAGCAGTTCTTC.

This clonotype was observed many times. The rearrangement uses TRBV12-3 or TRBV12-4 and TRBJ2-7, with 10 bases aligning to TRBD2. V lost 5 bases to trimming and J lost 0 bases; unmatched junction nucleotides: 4. The CDR3 contains 15 residues. The CDR3 loop is CASSASSGGSYEQYF. The CDR3 DNA reads TGTGCCAGCAGTGCGTCTAGCGGGGGCTCCTACGAGCAGTACTTC.

This chain uses TRBV30 with TRBJ1-6; maybe TRBD1 (5 bases). Looked up from germline, CDR1 is GTSNPN and CDR2 is SVGIG (reference sequence). The CDR3 is 14 residues long. With 5 bases removed from V and 7 bases from J, the gap between germline ends came to 15 bases. The CDR3 nucleotides are TGTGCCTGGTCACCGGGGACGGAAAATTCACCCCTCCACTTT. Its protein is CAWSPGTENSPLHF.

The rearrangement uses TRBV28 and TRBJ2-7; D ambiguous. The CDR3 length is 15 residues. Trimming cost V 6 bases and J 1 base, with 16 bases left between them. Germline V gene data show CDR1 as MDHEN and CDR2 as SYDVKM. DNA for the CDR3: TGTGCCAGCAGAAGGTCTGGGGAAAGTTCCTACGAGCAGTACTTC. This sequence encodes CASRRSGESSYEQYF.

V is TRBV29-1 and J is TRBJ2-7; TRBD1 aligns across 7 bases. Germline-derived CDR1 and CDR2 are SQVTM and ANQGSEA. J was trimmed by 2 bases and V by 1 base; bases with no gene match: 5. The CDR3 runs 14 residues. The DNA for the CDR3 is TGCAGCGTTGAAGGGCCGGGACAGCCCTACGAGCAGTACTTC. Translating gives CSVEGPGQPYEQYF.

The chain links TRBV12-3 or TRBV12-4 to TRBJ1-1; D gene ambiguous. The V end lost 4 bases, the J end lost 2 bases, and 11 bases lay between the germline ends. The CDR3 extends over 14 amino acids. The CDR3 loop is CASSSPTPNTEAFF. DNA for the CDR3: TGTGCCAGCAGTTCCCCCACCCCAAACACTGAAGCTTTCTTT.

The chain couples TRBV4-1 to TRBJ2-2, with TRBD1 as a possible D gene (6 bases). Germline CDR1 and CDR2: MGHRA and YSYEKL. This CDR3 is 16 amino acids long. Trimming cost V 4 bases and J 4 bases, with 16 bases left between them. The CDR3 nucleotides are TGCGCCAGCAGCCCGGTAGGGGGAGAAAGCACCGGGGAGCTGTTTTTT. It encodes CASSPVGGESTGELFF.